The TCR beta chain described here comes from a study of STAT5B mutations in CD4+ large granular lymphocyte leukemia. Per germline, CDR1 WSHSY and CDR2 SAAADI. V was pared by 3 bases and J by 11 bases, with 16 bases between. This CDR3 is built from 13 residues. Notes on this clone: Antigen specificity is unknown.

Clones were sequenced by immunoSEQ multiplex PCR, and TCRdb holds only the in-frame ones, with some missing. The sample holds some 28,000 clones, just under 75% seen once. Study-level results: Compared with healthy controls (2/35), patient top clones favored TRBV06 (8/27).

The chain uses TRBV10-2 and TRBJ2-5; TRBD2 might be the D (5 bases). This clonotype originated in a human donor in good health. Sequencing was done on a sample of CD4+ T cells from blood buffy coats. The CDR3 sequence: CASSDPGIQQQYF. As DNA, the CDR3 is TGCGCCAGCAGTGACCCCGGGATTCAACAACAGTACTTC.